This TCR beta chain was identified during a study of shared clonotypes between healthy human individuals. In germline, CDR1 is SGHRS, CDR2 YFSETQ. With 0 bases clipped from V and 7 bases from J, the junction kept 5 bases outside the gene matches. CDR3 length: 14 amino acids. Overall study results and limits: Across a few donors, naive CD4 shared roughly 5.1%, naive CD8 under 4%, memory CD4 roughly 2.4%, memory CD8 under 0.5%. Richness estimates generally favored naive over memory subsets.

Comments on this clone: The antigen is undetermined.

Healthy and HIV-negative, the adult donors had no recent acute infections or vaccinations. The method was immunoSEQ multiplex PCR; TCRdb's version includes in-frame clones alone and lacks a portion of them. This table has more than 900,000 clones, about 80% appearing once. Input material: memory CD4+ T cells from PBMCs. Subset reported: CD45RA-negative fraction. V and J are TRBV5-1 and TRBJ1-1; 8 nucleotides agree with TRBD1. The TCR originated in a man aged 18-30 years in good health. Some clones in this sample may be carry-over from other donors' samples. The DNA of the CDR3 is TGCGCCAGCAGCTTGGCACAGGGGGAGGTTGAAGCTTTCTTT. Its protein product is CASSLAQGEVEAFF.